The 6 T cell receptor beta chains reported below all come from one sample, sequenced in a study of beta chain features in type 1 diabetes. Study findings and constraints: Patients with Type 1 diabetes showed moderately but significantly shorter TCRB CDR3s in all four CD4+ subsets.

Isolated RNA was reverse transcribed in full, so expressed TCRB transcripts were sequenced. Clones were sequenced by immunoSEQ multiplex PCR, and TCRdb holds only the in-frame ones, with some missing. The table records 300,000 to 350,000 clones, approximately 15% of them present only once. No antigen has been identified for these receptors. The specimen sequenced was naive CD4+ T cells from blood. The receptor set was obtained from a young woman with type 1 diabetes.

This clone was counted a few times. CDR3 DNA: TGTGCCACCCGGGGGGCCTCAGATACGCAGTATTTT. It specifies CATRGASDTQYF. The chain joins TRBV5-4 to TRBJ2-3, with D maybe TRBD2 (7 bases). V lost 9 bases, J lost 4 bases, and 12 bases lay in between. The germline V gene has CDR1 SGHNT and CDR2 YYREEE (reference sequence). The CDR3 is made up of 12 amino acids.

The gene calls are TRBV14 and TRBJ2-7; 9 nucleotides line up with TRBD1. CDR3 length: 14 amino acids. CDR1 SGHDN and CDR2 FVKESK come from the germline V gene. The J segment lost 6 bases and the V segment lost 5 bases, leaving 8 bases of the junction unmatched. The CDR3, as DNA: TGTGCCAGCAGCTATAGACAGGGGGTCATCGAGCAGTACTTC. Protein product: CASSYRQGVIEQYF.

This clone was found a few times. The V call is TRBV9, the J call TRBJ2-3; 9 bases are a match to TRBD2. Germline CDR1 SGDLS, CDR2 YYNGEE. After removal of 1 base from V and 6 bases from J, the junction contained 6 bases not matched to a gene. CDR3 length equals 15 residues. DNA for the CDR3: TGTGCCAGCAGCGTACGGCTAGCGGGGTCGGATACGCAGTATTTT. Amino acids: CASSVRLAGSDTQYF.

CDR3 nucleotide sequence: TGTGCCAGCAGGTCGGGAGGGCGGCCCTACGAGCAGTACGTC. This translates into CASRSGGRPYEQYV. The J gene is TRBJ2-7, the V gene TRBV28, with 8 bases that match TRBD2. The CDR3 has 14 residues. With 6 bases clipped from V and 2 bases from J, the junction kept 6 bases outside the gene matches. Germline V gene lookup returns CDR1 MDHEN and CDR2 SYDVKM.

This sequence joins TRBV6-5 and TRBJ1-1, with a weak D call TRBD1 (5 bases). This CDR3 has 16 amino acids. V lost 4 bases and J lost 2, with 17 bases in between. Germline V gene lookup returns CDR1 MNHEY and CDR2 SVGAGI. The DNA for the CDR3 is TGTGCCAGCAGTTCCACCTCGGAGGGGCAAAACACTGAAGCTTTCTTT. Encoded protein: CASSSTSEGQNTEAFF.

This clone was seen more than once but under ten times. The rearrangement links TRBV6-1 to TRBJ2-1, with D possibly being TRBD2 (5 bases). CDR3 length: 13 residues. CDR1 and CDR2 from the germline V gene are MNHNS and SASEGT. V was cut by 8 bases and J by 8 bases, with 16 bases left in between. CDR3 bases: TGTGCCAGCGGTAGGGAGTGGATGTATGAGCAGTTCTTC. It yields the protein CASGREWMYEQFF.